This is a list of T cell receptor beta chains from one sample in a study of cytomegalovirus exposure and HLA in healthy donors. TCRdb keeps only in-frame clones here, not all; method: immunoSEQ multiplex PCR. The profile shows some 350,000 clones, 87% of them singletons. Sequenced: PBMCs. The receptors were sampled from a woman younger than 45 in good health and CMV-seropositive. Each CDR3 is given with its conserved first and last residue. A D gene is named only where the DNA matches it firmly. The size of a clone is reported for some rows only, either as once, few or many, or as a class for expanded clones.

V	J	size	length	D	DNA	CDR3
TRBV15	TRBJ2-3	NA	15	NA	TGTGCCACCAGCAGAGATAAAGCCGCGTTTGATACGCAGTATTTT	CATSRDKAAFDTQYF
TRBV28	TRBJ1-2	NA	14	TRBD1	TGTGCCAGCAGTTGGGGACAGAACATCTATGGCTACACCTTC	CASSWGQNIYGYTF
TRBV7-3	TRBJ2-2	NA	12	NA	TGTGCCAGCAGTTTTAACACCGGGGAGCTGTTTTTT	CASSFNTGELFF
TRBV27	TRBJ2-1	NA	13	NA	TGTGCCAGCAGTTTGAACTCCTACAATGAGCAGTTCTTC	CASSLNSYNEQFF
TRBV28	TRBJ2-2	NA	14	TRBD1	TGTGCCAGCAGCCCCGGGACAGGGACCGGGGAGCTGTTTTTT	CASSPGTGTGELFF
TRBV28	TRBJ2-7	NA	11	NA	TGTGCCAGCAGTGTAGCATATGAGCAGTACTTC	CASSVAYEQYF
TRBV28	TRBJ1-4	NA	12	NA	TGTGCCACAAGTCAGGTCCGGGAAAAACTGTTTTTT	CATSQVREKLFF
TRBV4-1	TRBJ2-7	NA	18	TRBD2	TGCGCCAGCAGCTCGGGACTAGCGGGAGCTCGAAGCTCCTACGAGCAGTACTTC	CASSSGLAGARSSYEQYF
TRBV7-2	TRBJ2-3	NA	14	NA	TGTGCCAGCAGCTTAGACAGGGGCACAGATACGCAGTATTTT	CASSLDRGTDTQYF
TRBV6-1	TRBJ2-7	NA	15	NA	TGTGCCAGCAGTGCGTCAGGGACCGGCTCCTACGAGCAGTACTTC	CASSASGTGSYEQYF
TRBV5-1	TRBJ1-1	NA	13	NA	TGCGCCAGCAGCTTGGGTTATAGTACTGAAGCTTTCTTT	CASSLGYSTEAFF
TRBV28	TRBJ2-1	NA	16	TRBD2	TGTGCCAGCAGGTTCCCCGGCCCTAGCGGGAGGGATGAGCAGTTCTTC	CASRFPGPSGRDEQFF
TRBV5-5	TRBJ2-7	NA	14	NA	TGTGCCAGCAGCTTGGACTGGGATGACTACGAGCAGTACTTC	CASSLDWDDYEQYF
TRBV9	TRBJ1-6	NA	13	NA	TGTGCCAGCAGCGTGACAGGCAATTCACCCCTCCACTTT	CASSVTGNSPLHF
TRBV6-1	TRBJ1-1	NA	14	NA	TGTGCCAGCAGCGAACAGGGTATGGGGTTTGAAGCTTTCTTT	CASSEQGMGFEAFF
TRBV30	TRBJ1-5	NA	14	NA	TGTGCCTGGAAGCCAGGGAGAGGTAATCAGCCCCAGCATTTT	CAWKPGRGNQPQHF
TRBV30	TRBJ1-2	once	13	TRBD1	TGTGCCTGGAGACAACAGGGGGTCTATGGCTACACCTTC	CAWRQQGVYGYTF
TRBV27	TRBJ1-2	NA	14	TRBD1	TGTGCCAGCAGTTTACAGGGGGGCTCGTATGGCTACACCTTC	CASSLQGGSYGYTF
TRBV6-1	TRBJ2-1	NA	20	TRBD2	TGTGCCAGCAGTGAAACGCCGGGACTAGCGGGTCTTAGGCGGTACAATGAGCAGTTCTTC	CASSETPGLAGLRRYNEQFF
TRBV10-1	TRBJ2-7	NA	17	NA	TGCGCCAGCAGTGAGGGTCTAGCGTCAAGTACGATCTACGAGCAGTACTTC	CASSEGLASSTIYEQYF
TRBV13	TRBJ1-3	NA	16	NA	TGTGCCAGTGCGGGTGGATCCTTTTACTCTGGAAACACCATATATTTT	CASAGGSFYSGNTIYF
TRBV10-3	TRBJ2-3	few	18	TRBD2	TGTGCCATCAGTGAGCCACCGGGACTAGCGGGGGGGTCAGATACGCAGTATTTT	CAISEPPGLAGGSDTQYF
TRBV5-1	TRBJ2-1	NA	16	TRBD1	TGCGCCAGCAGCCCGGGCGGGACAGGATCCTACAATGAGCAGTTCTTC	CASSPGGTGSYNEQFF
TRBV28	TRBJ2-3	NA	16	NA	TGTGCCAGCAGTTCGACCGGCGGGTCCTACACAGATACGCAGTATTTT	CASSSTGGSYTDTQYF
TRBV5-4	TRBJ1-3	NA	15	TRBD1	TGTGCCAGCAGCTTTCAGGGGGCGCGAGGAAACACCATATATTTT	CASSFQGARGNTIYF
TRBV30	TRBJ2-7	few	13	TRBD2	TGTGCCTGTTCACTAGCGGGAGGCTACGAGCAGTACTTC	CACSLAGGYEQYF
TRBV7-2	TRBJ1-2	few	15	TRBD1	TGTGCCAGCAGCCCTTATTCGGGACAGGACTATGGCTACACCTTC	CASSPYSGQDYGYTF
TRBV7-2	TRBJ2-3	NA	16	TRBD2	TGTGCCAGCAGCCCTAGACTAGCGGGAGGTGCAGATACGCAGTATTTT	CASSPRLAGGADTQYF
TRBV6-5	TRBJ1-5	NA	12	NA	TGTGCCAGCAGATCAGGTTCACAGCCCCAGCATTTT	CASRSGSQPQHF
TRBV5-1	TRBJ1-2	few	14	NA	TGCGCCAGCAGCTTGGGGACAGCCGTCTATGGCTACACCTTC	CASSLGTAVYGYTF
TRBV27	TRBJ2-1	NA	15	NA	TGTGCCAGCAGTTTATTGGGCAGCTCCTACAATGAGCAGTTCTTC	CASSLLGSSYNEQFF
TRBV27	TRBJ1-2	NA	15	TRBD1	TGTGCCAGCAGCTCCGGGACAGGGGTTAACTATGGCTACACCTTC	CASSSGTGVNYGYTF
TRBV28	TRBJ1-1	NA	14	NA	TGTGCCAGTCGGGTCGGGACCTGGGGCACTGAAGCTTTCTTT	CASRVGTWGTEAFF
TRBV6-4	TRBJ2-7	NA	13	TRBD1	TGTGCCAGCAGCCGAGACAGGGGCTACGAGCAGTACTTC	CASSRDRGYEQYF
TRBV7-6	TRBJ2-5	NA	15	NA	TGTGCCAGCAGTGTAAGGGTCAGGGCTGGGGAGACCCAGTACTTC	CASSVRVRAGETQYF
TRBV28	TRBJ2-1	NA	13	NA	TGTGCCAGCACGGGGAGCTCCTACAATGAGCAGTTCTTC	CASTGSSYNEQFF
TRBV29-1	TRBJ2-2	NA	14	TRBD2	TGCAGCGTTAAGGGACTAGCTGTCACCGGGGAGCTGTTTTTT	CSVKGLAVTGELFF
TRBV9	TRBJ2-7	once	14	TRBD2	TGTGCCAGCAGCGTACTAGCGGGGGGATACGAGCAGTACTTC	CASSVLAGGYEQYF
TRBV9	TRBJ2-7	NA	20	TRBD2	TGTGCCAGCAGCCCCGCTGATGGACGGCGGACTAGCGGGAGGTCCTACGAGCAGTACTTC	CASSPADGRRTSGRSYEQYF
TRBV2	TRBJ2-3	few	12	TRBD1	TGTGCCGGACAACAGGGGGCAGATACGCAGTATTTT	CAGQQGADTQYF
TRBV9	TRBJ2-1	once	12	NA	TGTGCCAGCAGCCCCGCGGTAGATGAGCAGTTCTTC	CASSPAVDEQFF
TRBV9	TRBJ2-5	NA	16	TRBD2	TGTGCCAGCAGCGATATAGCGGGGGTTAACCCGGAGACCCAGTACTTC	CASSDIAGVNPETQYF
TRBV27	TRBJ1-5	NA	18	NA	TGTGCCAGCAAAACCCTACTCGACGCCATGGGTGGCAATCAGCCCCAGCATTTT	CASKTLLDAMGGNQPQHF
TRBV5-6	TRBJ2-1	few	14	TRBD1	TGTGCCAGCAGCTTCCCCACAGGGGGCGATGAGCAGTTCTTC	CASSFPTGGDEQFF
TRBV27	TRBJ1-4	NA	16	NA	TGTGCCAGCAGTTCTGCCCACGACAGTACTAATGAAAAACTGTTTTTT	CASSSAHDSTNEKLFF